These 17 T cell receptor beta chains share one sample of origin, sequenced in a study of cytomegalovirus exposure and HLA in healthy donors. Only in-frame clones appear in the TCRdb table, and some are missing; sequencing was by immunoSEQ multiplex PCR. The sample consists of some 76,000 clones, about 94% of them appearing once. The sequenced material came from PBMCs. The receptors derive from a woman in her late teens or twenties in good health and CMV-seronegative.

The rearrangement uses TRBV21-1 and TRBJ2-1; the D call of TRBD1 is as the table states it, not checked on the DNA. TRBV21-1 has pseudogene status. The CDR3 totals 14 residues. CDR3 DNA: TGTGCCAGCAGCGGCGGGACAGCTGACAATGAGCAGTTCTTC. Protein: CASSGGTADNEQFF.

V is TRBV11-2 and J is TRBJ2-7; a weak D match, TRBD1 (5 bases). The CDR3 spans 14 residues. The germline gives CDR1 SGHAT, CDR2 FQNNGV. V shed 1 base and J shed 4 bases, with 11 bases lying between them. The CDR3 DNA follows: TGTGCCAGCAGCTTAGCAGGGCTTGGGTACGAGCAGTACTTC. Protein: CASSLAGLGYEQYF.

The chain is built from TRBV30 and TRBJ2-7; 8 nucleotides agree with TRBD1. Losses at the gene ends were 3 bases for V and 2 bases for J; bases not matched to a gene: 3. The CDR3 has 13 residues. CDR1 and CDR2 (germline): GTSNPN, SVGIG (reference sequence). CDR3 bases: TGTGCCTGGAGGGACAGGGAGGCCTACGAGCAGTACTTC. Its protein product is CAWRDREAYEQYF.

This CDR3 reads CASSFRTGPRYEQYF. CDR3 coding DNA: TGTGCCAGCAGCTTCCGGACAGGGCCTCGGTACGAGCAGTACTTC. This chain joins TRBV11-2 and TRBJ2-7, with TRBD1 matching 8 bases. The CDR3 has 15 amino acids. Germline-derived CDR1 and CDR2 are SGHAT and FQNNGV. The J segment lost 4 bases and the V segment lost 3 bases, leaving 8 bases of the junction unmatched. Full variable domain (missing parts from reference TRBV11-2 and TRBJ2-7): EAGVAQSPRYKIIEKRQSVAFWCNPISGHATLYWYQQILGQGPKLLIQFQNNGVVDDSQLPKDRFSAERLKGVDSTLKIQPAKLEDSAVYLCASSFRTGPRYEQYFGPGTRLTVT.

The chain links TRBV7-3 to TRBJ2-2; 12 bases match TRBD1. The CDR3 totals 17 residues. Trimming cost V 5 bases and J 4 bases; bases outside gene matches: 8. Germline V gives CDR1 SGHTA, CDR2 FQGTGA. The CDR3 nucleotides are TGTGCCAGCAGCCCAACCGGGACAGGGGGCCTCACCGGGGAGCTGTTTTTT. It is translated as CASSPTGTGGLTGELFF.

The chain couples TRBV6-5 to TRBJ1-2; tentative D call: TRBD1 (5 bases). The germline V and J ends were trimmed by 6 bases and 4 bases, with 9 bases remaining between them. CDR1 MNHEY and CDR2 SVGAGI come from the germline V gene. This CDR3 is 12 amino acids long. The CDR3 coding sequence is TGTGCCAGCAGAGGACATATCTATGGCTACACCTTC. This translates into CASRGHIYGYTF.

This clone has only a few counts. The rearrangement links TRBV6-4 to TRBJ2-3; 10 bases are shared with TRBD2. The J segment lost 4 bases and the V segment lost 0 bases, leaving 1 base of the junction unmatched. The germline V gene encodes CDR1 MRHNA and CDR2 SNTAGT. The CDR3 runs 15 residues. Here the CDR3 DNA reads TGTGCCAGCAGTGACTCAGCGGGAGGGCCAGATACGCAGTATTTT. Protein sequence: CASSDSAGGPDTQYF.

The chain recombines TRBV28 with TRBJ1-4, with 7 positions matching TRBD1. Germline V gene lookup returns CDR1 MDHEN and CDR2 SYDVKM. This CDR3 is built from 14 residues. V was pared by 4 bases and J by 8 bases, with 7 bases of the junction left unmatched. In DNA, the CDR3 is TGTGCCAGCAGTTCACAGGGGACCTGGGAAAAACTGTTTTTT. Protein: CASSSQGTWEKLFF.

This clone occurred once. V gene TRBV10-3 combines with J gene TRBJ2-7; D gene unclear. Germline CDR1 is ENHRY and CDR2 is SYGVKD. Deletions cut 6 bases from V and 6 bases from J, with 24 bases between. The CDR3 totals 16 residues. The CDR3 sequence: CAIRAGSGSEVAEQYF. The CDR3 DNA follows: TGTGCCATCAGGGCCGGGTCGGGTTCCGAGGTAGCCGAGCAGTACTTC.

This clone came up once. The chain couples TRBV4-1 to TRBJ2-2; 8 positions agree with TRBD2. V lost 2 bases, J lost 5 bases, and 4 bases stayed unmatched. From germline, CDR1 is MGHRA and CDR2 YSYEKL. CDR3 length equals 15 residues. The CDR3 sequence: CASSQTTSGTGELFF. CDR3 nucleotides: TGCGCCAGCAGCCAAACCACTAGCGGTACCGGGGAGCTGTTTTTT.

This chain links TRBV19 with TRBJ1-1; 7 bases fit TRBD1. V trimming: 2 bases; J trimming: 6 bases; junction bases outside the gene matches: 9. From germline, CDR1 is LNHDA and CDR2 SQIVND (reference sequence). This CDR3 contains 15 residues. This CDR3 reads CASSISQGVGAEAFF. DNA of the CDR3: TGTGCCAGTAGTATATCGCAGGGGGTAGGTGCTGAAGCTTTCTTT.

This chain uses TRBV27 with TRBJ2-7, with D possibly being TRBD2 (6 bases). Germline V gene lookup returns CDR1 MNHEY and CDR2 SMNVEV (reference sequence). With 4 bases removed from V and 9 bases from J, the gap between germline ends came to 16 bases. This CDR3 has 13 residues. CDR3 coding DNA: TGTGCCAGCAGTTCCGGGACTCCAGGAGGGCAGTACTTC. Its protein product is CASSSGTPGGQYF.

The V call is TRBV29-1, the J call TRBJ2-3; a weak D match, TRBD1 (6 bases). V was clipped by 6 bases and J by 3 bases, with 10 bases between them. CDR1 and CDR2 from the germline V gene are SQVTM and ANQGSEA. The length of the CDR3 is 12 residues. CDR3 bases: TGCAGCGTCGAACAGGGTACAGATACGCAGTATTTT. Translating gives CSVEQGTDTQYF.

The chain is built from TRBV4-2 and TRBJ2-3; 11 positions agree with TRBD2. V was pared by 0 bases and J by 4 bases, with 3 bases of the junction left unmatched. The CDR3 is 16 residues long. Germline CDR1 is LGHNA and CDR2 is YNFKEQ. CDR3 coding DNA: TGTGCCAGCAGCCAAGATAATAGCGGGGGGGCAGATACGCAGTATTTT. Its protein product is CASSQDNSGGADTQYF.

V usage is TRBV2 and J usage is TRBJ2-5; D is undetermined. V lost 10 bases, J lost 4 bases, and 10 bases lay in between. Germline CDR1 is SNHLY and CDR2 is FYNNEI. The CDR3 consists of 11 residues. Here the CDR3 reads CANKQSETQYF. Here the CDR3 DNA reads TGTGCCAATAAACAATCAGAGACCCAGTACTTC.

This chain connects TRBV2 to TRBJ2-3; no clear D. Germline CDR1 is SNHLY and CDR2 is FYNNEI. Deletions cut 5 bases from V and 4 bases from J, with 7 bases between. This CDR3 spans 12 amino acids. For the CDR3, the DNA is TGTGCCAGCAGTTTTCAGGCAGATACGCAGTATTTT. Encoded protein: CASSFQADTQYF.

V gene TRBV5-4 combines with J gene TRBJ2-1; D is unclear. CDR3 length: 15 residues. Germline V gene lookup returns CDR1 SGHNT and CDR2 YYREEE (reference sequence). Trimming took 2 bases from V and 9 from J, leaving 18 bases between them. The CDR3 reads CASSLLGSGSREQFF. In DNA, the CDR3 is TGTGCCAGCAGCTTACTGGGTTCAGGCTCGCGTGAGCAGTTCTTC. Full variable domain (rest looked up from reference TRBV5-4 and TRBJ2-1): ETGVTQSPTHLIKTRGQQVTLRCSSQSGHNTVSWYQQALGQGPQFIFQYYREEENGRGNFPPRFSGLQFPNYSSELNVNALELDDSALYLCASSLLGSGSREQFFGPGTRLTVL.